This T cell receptor (beta chain) came from a study of T cell responses to AZD1222 COVID-19 vaccine. The study, taken as a whole, reports: Females made up more of the donors, who were largely white British, and clonal diversity may have come out too low. The reported proportion of spike-specific TCRs targeting unmutated variant regions was nearly half. Baseline seropositives among AZD1222 recipients totaled only six or seven.

The table lists this clone with a few counts. Its target is not known. Data came from immunoSEQ multiplex PCR; TCRdb stores just in-frame clones and leaves some out. The sample lists some 170,000 clones, about 90% seen once, with approximately 0.98% in the top ten. V was shortened by 3 bases and J by 14 bases, with 17 bases between the two germline ends. Per the germline V gene, CDR1 is MGHRA and CDR2 is YSYEKL. The CDR3 runs to 14 residues. The source material was peripheral blood, sampled 28 days after the second AZD1222 dose. V is TRBV4-1 and J is TRBJ1-6, with a tentative D call TRBD1 (5 bases). The sequence was obtained from an adult who received the AZD1222 COVID-19 vaccine. The CDR3 sequence is CASSQIAGSPTLHF. CDR3 sequence (DNA): TGCGCCAGCAGCCAGATTGCAGGGAGTCCAACCCTCCACTTT.